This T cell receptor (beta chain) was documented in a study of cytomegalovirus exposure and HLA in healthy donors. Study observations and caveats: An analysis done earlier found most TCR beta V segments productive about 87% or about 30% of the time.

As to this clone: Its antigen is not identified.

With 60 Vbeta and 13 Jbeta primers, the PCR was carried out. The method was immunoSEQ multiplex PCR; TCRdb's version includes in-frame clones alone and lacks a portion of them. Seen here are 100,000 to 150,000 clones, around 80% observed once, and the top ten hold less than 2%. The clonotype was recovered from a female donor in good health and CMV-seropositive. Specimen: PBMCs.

The CDR3 reads CASSAARARQPQHF. The CDR3 DNA reads TGTGCCAGCAGTGCAGCCAGGGCCCGCCAGCCCCAGCATTTT. The V and J genes are TRBV2 and TRBJ1-5; weak D call: TRBD1 (5 bases). The CDR3 length is 14 residues. Germline assignment: CDR1 SNHLY and CDR2 FYNNEI. With 4 bases removed from V and 7 bases from J, the gap between germline ends came to 14 bases.